This TCR beta chain emerged from a study of human T cells and chemical hapten exposure. Individual cDNA molecules in this library carried unique molecular identifiers. As processed by the authors: The median was roughly 95,000 TCRs per sample, ranging about 20,000 to 700,000. TCRdb called the RACE reads again in MiXCR, with one record for every CDR3 protein. The V and J calls and clone size come from TCRdb's table, not from the authors' own analysis. The sample holds 130,000 or so distinct CDR3 sequences; approximately 9.1% are singletons and the top ten take 1.5% to 2%. Turning to this clonotype: Its matching antigen is unknown.

The time point: healthy volunteer bleed at 2 weeks. Extraction yielded total RNA from whole blood (unfractionated). General study findings and limits: TCRs above 1 in 1000 frequency stayed constant with DPC sensitization.

This CDR3 region has 14 residues. The V and J ends lost 0 bases and 2 bases respectively, with 10 bases between them. From germline, CDR1 is DFQATT and CDR2 SNEGSKA (reference sequence). The sequenced material came from whole blood. This chain uses TRBV20-1 with TRBJ1-2; D remains unclear. This sequence was found in a male donor in good health. Some clones in this sample may be carry-over from other donors' samples. Written as DNA, the CDR3 is TGCAGTGCTAGAGATCGGGGAGGAAACTATGGCTACACCTTC. Its translation: CSARDRGGNYGYTF.